These 24 T cell receptor beta chains came from one sample sequenced in a study of CD8 T cells in ankylosing spondylitis. TCRdb processed the 5' RACE reads anew with MiXCR; each CDR3 protein has one entry. Counted here are about 540,000 distinct CDR3 sequences, roughly 13% occurring once; the ten biggest clones make up nearly 7%. Study results and caveats: Characteristic, it appeared, of ankylosing spondylitis blood was a TCR beta motif of fewer than 10 highly homologous variants.

These receptors have no identified antigens. Sequencing was performed on blood, either unsorted or a sorted T cell fraction (not recorded which). The source of these receptors is a male donor with ankylosing spondylitis.

The chain links TRBV30 to TRBJ1-5, with D unresolved. The V gene's germline CDR1 is GTSNPN and CDR2 SVGIG (reference sequence). The CDR3 covers 13 residues. Trimming cost V 4 bases and J 3 bases, with 10 bases left between them. The CDR3 sequence is CAWNIGVNQPQHF. The CDR3 coding sequence is TGTGCCTGGAATATCGGAGTCAATCAGCCCCAGCATTTT. Based on the CDR3 plus reference TRBV30 and TRBJ1-5, the full variable domain is SQTIHQWPATLVQPVGSPLSLECTVEGTSNPNLYWYRQAAGRGLQLLFYSVGIGQISSEVPQNLSASRPQDRQFILSSKKLLLSDSGFYLCAWNIGVNQPQHFGDGTRLSIL.

The chain links TRBV20-1 to TRBJ1-5; 9 bases match TRBD1. From germline, CDR1 is DFQATT and CDR2 SNEGSKA (reference sequence). The CDR3 sequence is 15 residues long. The V gene end was trimmed by 6 bases and the J gene end by 6 bases; junction bases not matched to a gene: 12. CDR3 in amino acids: CSAYPGQGWGQPQHF. The CDR3 bases are TGCAGTGCGTATCCGGGACAGGGTTGGGGTCAGCCCCAGCATTTT.

In this sample, this clonotype turned up a few times. The J gene is TRBJ2-3, the V gene TRBV5-1; 11 positions match TRBD2. V dropped 4 bases and J dropped 0; count of bases not matched to a gene: 4. The CDR3 has 16 amino acids. Germline V gene sequence: CDR1 SGHRS, CDR2 YFSETQ. CDR3: CASSGGLAASTDTQYF. The CDR3 nucleotides read TGCGCCAGCAGCGGGGGACTAGCGGCTAGCACAGATACGCAGTATTTT.

This clonotype was found many times. This chain joins TRBV2 and TRBJ2-1; 7 bases are shared with TRBD1. After removal of 3 bases from V and 4 bases from J, the junction contained 3 bases not matched to a gene. There are 14 residues in the CDR3. From germline, CDR1 is SNHLY and CDR2 FYNNEI. CDR3 coding DNA: TGTGCCAGCAGTGACCGGGACAGATACAATGAGCAGTTCTTC. It codes for CASSDRDRYNEQFF. Complete variable domain (other parts from reference TRBV2 and TRBJ2-1): EPEVTQTPSHQVTQMGQEVILRCVPISNHLYFYWYRQILGQKVEFLVSFYNNEISEKSEIFDDQFSVERPDGSNFTLKIRSTKLEDSAMYFCASSDRDRYNEQFFGPGTRLTVL.

Only a few counts were recorded for this clonotype. The chain carries TRBV12-3 or TRBV12-4 and TRBJ2-3; the D gene is possibly TRBD2 (6 bases). Trimming removed 6 bases at V and 4 bases at J, with 14 bases between. There are 14 residues in the CDR3. The chain's CDR3 is CASRSIAASDTQYF. CDR3 nucleotide sequence: TGTGCCAGCAGGTCTATAGCGGCCTCAGATACGCAGTATTTT.

This clonotype was observed at least ten times. The rearrangement joins TRBV12-3 or TRBV12-4 to TRBJ2-5; 7 bases map to TRBD2. The CDR3 sequence is 14 residues long. V lost 4 bases to trimming and J lost 9 bases; unmatched junction nucleotides: 11. The CDR3 loop reads CASSSSREPVAQYF. The CDR3 DNA reads as TGTGCCAGCAGTTCATCGCGGGAGCCGGTGGCCCAGTACTTC.

The rearrangement uses TRBV10-3 and TRBJ1-5, with TRBD1 identical over 8 bases. Germline values: CDR1 ENHRY, CDR2 SYGVKD. The junction had 4 bases not matched to a gene; V was cut back by 5 bases and J by 1 base. This CDR3 has 15 amino acids. DNA for the CDR3: TGTGCCATCAGTAACGGGACAGGAAGCAATCAGCCCCAGCATTTT. Translating gives CAISNGTGSNQPQHF.

This clonotype was counted only a few times. V gene TRBV4-1 combines with J gene TRBJ2-1; 10 bases are a match to TRBD2. The CDR3 has 15 amino acids. V shed 2 bases and J 5 bases; nucleotides not matched to a gene: 3. CDR1 is MGHRA, CDR2 YSYEKL, per germline. The CDR3 sequence is CASSQSAGGHNEQFF. The CDR3 nucleotides read TGCGCCAGCAGCCAATCAGCGGGAGGGCACAATGAGCAGTTCTTC.

This clonotype has more than one count but fewer than ten. The J gene is TRBJ2-1, the V gene TRBV4-2; possibly TRBD1 for D (7 bases). CDR3 size: 18 residues. Germline V lookup: CDR1 LGHNA, CDR2 YNFKEQ. The V gene lost 0 bases and the J gene lost 8 bases, with 23 bases spanning the gap. The CDR3 region has the DNA TGTGCCAGCAGCCAAGATCCGGAGGGGGCACTAGCCCAAGATGAGCAGTTCTTC. As protein: CASSQDPEGALAQDEQFF.

This clonotype was observed many times. The chain uses TRBV29-1 and TRBJ2-3, with a tentative D call TRBD2 (5 bases). Trimming cost V 6 bases and J 1 base, with 11 bases left between them. Germline-derived CDR1 and CDR2 are SQVTM and ANQGSEA. The CDR3 runs 13 residues. The CDR3 sequence: CSVADSGTDTQYF. Here the CDR3 DNA reads TGCAGCGTCGCGGACTCCGGCACAGATACGCAGTATTTT.

The chain links TRBV12-3 or TRBV12-4 to TRBJ1-2; D is undetermined. The CDR3 consists of 14 residues. Between the trimmed V and J ends, which lost 5 bases and 5 bases, there was a span of 15 bases. CDR3 coding DNA: TGTGCCAGCAGTCCCGGCTTTGGGGAATATGGCTACACCTTC. Protein sequence: CASSPGFGEYGYTF.

This sequence joins TRBV5-1 and TRBJ2-5, with 8 bases that match TRBD1. This CDR3 region has 15 residues. Per the germline V gene, CDR1 is SGHRS and CDR2 is YFSETQ. Trimming cost V 1 base and J 3 bases; bases outside gene matches: 5. The CDR3 region has the DNA TGCGCCAGCAGCTTGTTCGGACAGGGTGAAGAGACCCAGTACTTC. It yields the protein CASSLFGQGEETQYF.

The V gene is TRBV25-1, the J gene TRBJ1-5, with TRBD1 identical over 7 bases. CDR1 is MGHDK and CDR2 is SYGVNS in the germline V gene. The CDR3 runs to 14 residues. Trimming cost V 9 bases and J 3 bases; bases outside gene matches: 8. CDR3 sequence: CASATGDPNQPQHF. The CDR3, as DNA: TGTGCCAGTGCCACAGGGGACCCCAATCAGCCCCAGCATTTT.

The DNA for the CDR3 is TGCAGTGCTGGTCGACTACTCTACGAGCAGTACTTC. Protein product: CSAGRLLYEQYF. The chain has TRBV20-1 and TRBJ2-7; tentative D call: TRBD2 (5 bases). Looked up from germline, CDR1 is DFQATT and CDR2 is SNEGSKA (reference sequence). CDR3 length: 12 amino acids. Trimming cost V 5 bases and J 3 bases, with 11 bases left between them.

This clonotype was recorded a few times. The rearrangement uses TRBV4-1 and TRBJ1-2; D gene uncertain. Germline CDR1 MGHRA, CDR2 YSYEKL. This CDR3 has 14 residues. Trimming left V 1 base short and J 6 bases short, with 12 bases between. CDR3 sequence (DNA): TGCGCCAGCAGCCAAGGTTTTAAGGGAGATGGCTACACCTTC. Translating it yields CASSQGFKGDGYTF.

In its sample, this clonotype was seen many times. V and J are TRBV5-1 and TRBJ1-4, with D possibly being TRBD1 (6 bases). Germline V gene lookup returns CDR1 SGHRS and CDR2 YFSETQ. Trimming removed 3 bases at V and 2 bases at J, with 8 bases between. This CDR3 spans 14 amino acids. The CDR3 region is CASSWGLTNEKLFF. The CDR3 nucleotides are TGCGCCAGCAGCTGGGGGCTTACTAATGAAAAACTGTTTTTT.

The chain has TRBV12-3 or TRBV12-4 and TRBJ2-7; TRBD2 aligns across 10 bases. The length of the CDR3 is 15 residues. Trimming at V came to 6 bases and at J to 2 bases, leaving 7 bases not matched to a gene. The CDR3 nucleotides read TGTGCCAGCAGGCGTCTAGCGGGAGACACCTACGAGCAGTACTTC. Amino acids: CASRRLAGDTYEQYF.

This rearrangement joins TRBV2 to TRBJ2-3, with 15 bases aligning to TRBD2. There are 18 residues in the CDR3. Germline V lookup: CDR1 SNHLY, CDR2 FYNNEI. Trimming at V came to 3 bases and at J to 5 bases, leaving 9 bases not matched to a gene. The CDR3 DNA follows: TGTGCCAGCAGTGATGACTATAGGGGACTAGCGGGGGGAGATACGCAGTATTTT. Residues: CASSDDYRGLAGGDTQYF.

This clonotype appeared a few times. The rearrangement uses TRBV21-1 and TRBJ1-2; the D segment call TRBD1 is taken from the table without a DNA check. TRBV21-1 is described as a pseudogene. The CDR3 loop spans 14 amino acids. The CDR3 loop reads CASSKADSPYGYTF. The CDR3 bases are TGTGCCAGCAGCAAAGCCGACAGCCCCTATGGCTACACCTTC.

The chain joins TRBV5-4 to TRBJ2-1, with 9 bases identical to TRBD2. CDR1 SGHNT and CDR2 YYREEE come from the germline V gene (reference sequence). J gave up 6 bases and V 0 bases, and 7 bases lay outside the gene matches. This CDR3 has 16 residues. Here the CDR3 DNA reads TGTGCCAGCAGCTTGGGAGCGGGAGGAACCCTCAATGAGCAGTTCTTC. Translation: CASSLGAGGTLNEQFF.

This clonotype was seen more than once but under ten times. The chain joins TRBV5-1 to TRBJ1-6; 8 bases line up with TRBD1. The CDR3 has 15 amino acids. Trimming took 4 bases from V and 8 from J; bases not matched to a gene: 8. Germline lookup yields CDR1 SGHRS and CDR2 YFSETQ. In nucleotides, the CDR3 is TGCGCCAGCAGCCCCAGGACAGGGAGGGATTCACCCCTCCACTTT. It codes for CASSPRTGRDSPLHF.

This clonotype has a count of ten or more. The chain links TRBV12-3 or TRBV12-4 to TRBJ2-7; D is perhaps TRBD1 or TRBD2 (6 bases each). The CDR3 runs to 14 residues. Trimming took off 5 bases at V and 2 bases at J, with 13 bases between the two ends. Here the CDR3 DNA reads TGTGCCAGCAGTCTACAGGGAGGAACCTACGAGCAGTACGTC. Amino acids: CASSLQGGTYEQYV.

The gene calls are TRBV11-2 and TRBJ2-1; 8 bases are a match to TRBD2. V shed 2 bases and J 2 bases; nucleotides not matched to a gene: 8. From germline, CDR1 is SGHAT and CDR2 FQNNGV. This CDR3 is 17 amino acids long. DNA of the CDR3: TGTGCCAGCAGCTTATATCCAGCGGGAGTTGCCTACAATGAGCAGTTCTTC. Its protein product is CASSLYPAGVAYNEQFF.

This clonotype was seen a handful of times. V and J are TRBV15 and TRBJ2-2; no reliable D call. The CDR3 is made up of 14 amino acids. Germline V CDR1 and CDR2: LNHNV, YYDKDF (reference sequence). The V end was cut by 0 bases, the J end by 6 bases, with 8 bases between. This CDR3 reads CATSRDLEAGELFF. DNA for the CDR3: TGTGCCACCAGCAGAGATTTAGAAGCCGGGGAGCTGTTTTTT.